The 32 T cell receptor beta chains below all came from one sample that was sequenced in a study of OX40 agonist ivuxolimab in advanced cancers. Data came from immunoSEQ multiplex PCR; TCRdb stores just in-frame clones and leaves some out. The sample includes about 74,000 clones, roughly 84% of them seen just once. The starting material was CD4+ or CD8+ T cells sorted from blood, obtained in a trial of the OX40 agonist ivuxolimab. The receptors stem from an adult with an advanced solid tumor such as melanoma, head and neck, liver or kidney cancer.

This chain joins TRBV11-2 and TRBJ2-4; possibly TRBD1 or TRBD2 for D (6 bases each). This CDR3 region has 18 residues. Trimming took 5 bases from V and 0 from J, leaving 20 bases between them. Germline CDR1 reads SGHAT; CDR2 reads FQNNGV. The CDR3 coding sequence is TGTGCCAGCAGCATAAGGGCCGGGGGCAGGTTAGCCAAAAACATTCAGTACTTC. Translating it yields CASSIRAGGRLAKNIQYF.

This clone appeared a few times. The chain couples TRBV4-1 to TRBJ2-3, with 7 bases aligning to TRBD2. In germline, CDR1 is MGHRA, CDR2 YSYEKL. This CDR3 has 17 amino acids. The trim removed 1 base at V and 4 bases at J, leaving 11 bases unmatched. The CDR3 DNA reads as TGCGCCAGCAGCCAAGTGTCTGGCGGACTAGTCTCAGATACGCAGTATTTT. Protein: CASSQVSGGLVSDTQYF.

V is TRBV6-1 and J is TRBJ2-7; either TRBD1 or TRBD2 may supply D (5 bases each). Germline values: CDR1 MNHNS, CDR2 SASEGT. Trimming cost V 5 bases and J 2 bases, with 16 bases left between them. This CDR3 has 15 residues. CDR3 bases: TGTGCCAGCAGTCCCGGGACGCTGGTTCCCTACGAGCAGTACTTC. It specifies CASSPGTLVPYEQYF.

This chain joins TRBV5-1 and TRBJ2-7; tentatively, D is TRBD1 (7 bases). Trimming stripped 4 bases from V and 3 bases from J, with 14 bases between. CDR3 length equals 14 residues. Germline V CDR1 and CDR2: SGHRS, YFSETQ. The CDR3 nucleotides read TGCGCCAGCAGCGCCAGACAGGGAGGCTACGAGCAGTACTTC. This codes for CASSARQGGYEQYF.

V gene TRBV4-1 combines with J gene TRBJ2-7; D gene unclear. With 1 base removed from V and 0 bases from J, the gap between germline ends came to 13 bases. CDR1 MGHRA and CDR2 YSYEKL come from the germline V gene. The CDR3 loop spans 16 amino acids. CDR3 bases: TGCGCCAGCAGCCAAGCTCTCTCTTCTAGCTCCTACGAGCAGTACTTC. Its protein is CASSQALSSSSYEQYF.

V gene TRBV30 combines with J gene TRBJ2-5; 13 bases are a match to TRBD2. The CDR3 is made up of 19 amino acids. J lost 4 bases, V lost 4 bases, and 18 bases had no gene match. Germline V gene lookup returns CDR1 GTSNPN and CDR2 SVGIG (reference sequence). The CDR3 region has the DNA TGTGCCTGGACTTTGGGGGCAACTAGCGGGAGGGCCGTAGGAGAGACCCAGTACTTC. It encodes CAWTLGATSGRAVGETQYF.

The chain employs TRBV7-2 and TRBJ1-3; D unclear. V lost 2 bases and J 4 bases, leaving 6 bases between the germline ends. CDR3 length: 13 residues. Germline V gene sequence: CDR1 SGHTA, CDR2 FQGNSA. The CDR3 loop is CASSLSEGNTIYF. CDR3 in DNA: TGTGCCAGCAGCTTAAGCGAGGGAAACACCATATATTTT.

The table lists this clone with a few counts. J is TRBJ2-4 and V is TRBV19, with 9 bases matching TRBD1. The trim removed 5 bases at V and 6 bases at J, leaving 8 bases unmatched. Germline assignment: CDR1 LNHDA and CDR2 SQIVND (reference sequence). This CDR3 is 15 amino acids long. The DNA of the CDR3 is TGTGCCAGTAGTCCTCCGGGACAGGGTACAAACATTCAGTACTTC. Translated: CASSPPGQGTNIQYF.

The chain links TRBV4-3 to TRBJ2-2; unclear D gene. Trimming pared 0 bases from V and 7 bases from J, leaving 6 bases between. The CDR3 contains 13 residues. Germline CDR1 LGHNA, CDR2 YSLEER. CDR3: CASSQDMGGELFF. The DNA of the CDR3 is TGCGCCAGCAGCCAAGATATGGGCGGGGAGCTGTTTTTT.

The chain combines TRBV2 with TRBJ1-1, with TRBD1 matching over 10 bases. CDR1 is SNHLY, CDR2 FYNNEI, per germline. There are 15 residues in the CDR3. The V and J ends lost 5 bases and 11 bases, in that order; junction bases with no gene match: 14. The CDR3 DNA is TGTGCCAGCAGTAAGACCGACAGGGGGCGAGGGACGGCTTTCTTT. It encodes CASSKTDRGRGTAFF.

The rearrangement joins TRBV18 to TRBJ2-7, with D possibly matching TRBD1 (5 bases). This CDR3 is built from 12 residues. The V end was cut by 1 base, the J end by 5 bases, with 6 bases between. The germline gives CDR1 KGHSH, CDR2 LQKENI. CDR3 DNA sequence: TGTGCCAGCTCACCACTAGGGGACGAGCAGTACTTC. Protein sequence: CASSPLGDEQYF.

The CDR3 sequence: CASSRDRQETQYF. The CDR3 DNA reads TGCGCCAGCAGCCGGGACCGCCAAGAGACCCAGTACTTC. V is TRBV4-1 and J is TRBJ2-5; TRBD1 or TRBD2 may be the D gene (5 bases each). The germline V and J ends were trimmed by 4 bases and 1 base, with 7 bases remaining between them. Germline assignment: CDR1 MGHRA and CDR2 YSYEKL. The CDR3 is 13 residues long.

The chain employs TRBV4-1 and TRBJ2-2; 9 positions match TRBD1. CDR3 length: 17 amino acids. The ends lost 0 bases at V and 4 bases at J; junction bases unmatched: 6. Germline V gene lookup returns CDR1 MGHRA and CDR2 YSYEKL. CDR3 DNA sequence: TGCGCCAGCAGCCAAGATTCGGACAGGGGAGGCACCGGGGAGCTGTTTTTT. It codes for CASSQDSDRGGTGELFF.

Written as DNA, the CDR3 is TGTGCCAGCAGCCCTACGACAGGGCAGCCCCAGCATTTT. Amino acid sequence: CASSPTTGQPQHF. The rearrangement uses TRBV2 and TRBJ1-5; 7 nucleotides agree with TRBD1. The CDR3 sequence is 13 residues long. From germline, CDR1 is SNHLY and CDR2 FYNNEI. With V trimmed by 6 bases and J by 7 bases, 6 bases remained unmatched.

CDR3 residues: CASSPSQGNQPQHF. Here the CDR3 DNA reads TGTGCCAGCAGCCCCTCACAGGGAAATCAGCCCCAGCATTTT. J is TRBJ1-5 and V is TRBV7-2; maybe TRBD1 (6 bases). V was clipped by 5 bases and J by 4 bases, with 12 bases between them. CDR3 length: 14 amino acids. Germline V CDR1 and CDR2: SGHTA, FQGNSA.

The rearrangement joins TRBV19 to TRBJ1-5; D unresolved. V shed 7 bases and J shed 5 bases, with 18 bases lying between them. The CDR3 has 15 amino acids. Germline CDR1 is LNHDA and CDR2 is SQIVND (reference sequence). The CDR3 loop reads CASTYRSVLDQPQHF. In DNA form, the CDR3 reads TGTGCCAGTACCTACCGGTCCGTACTTGATCAGCCCCAGCATTTT.

This rearrangement joins TRBV5-1 to TRBJ2-1; D might be TRBD1 (5 bases). Trimming cost V 0 bases and J 2 bases, with 12 bases left between them. Germline assignment: CDR1 SGHRS and CDR2 YFSETQ. The CDR3 sequence is 16 residues long. The CDR3 reads CASSLEVQGAYNEQFF. DNA of the CDR3: TGCGCCAGCAGCTTGGAAGTGCAGGGCGCCTACAATGAGCAGTTCTTC. The full variable domain, completed using reference TRBV5-1 and TRBJ2-1, is KAGVTQTPRYLIKTRGQQVTLSCSPISGHRSVSWYQQTPGQGLQFLFEYFSETQRNKGNFPGRFSGRQFSNSRSEMNVSTLELGDSALYLCASSLEVQGAYNEQFFGPGTRLTVL.

The gene calls are TRBV5-8 and TRBJ2-3, with TRBD1 identical over 8 bases. J was trimmed by 4 bases and V by 1 base; bases with no gene match: 5. This CDR3 has 15 residues. From germline, CDR1 is SGHTS and CDR2 YDEGEE. The CDR3 sequence is CASSLIGQGADTQYF. The CDR3 DNA is TGTGCCAGCAGCTTGATAGGACAGGGTGCAGATACGCAGTATTTT.

Of note for this clone: Within the sample, other DNA sequences also encode this same CDR3. This CDR3 is CASSLAGATDTQYF. As DNA, the CDR3 is TGCGCCAGCAGCTTGGCCGGGGCCACAGATACGCAGTATTTT. The chain recombines TRBV5-1 with TRBJ2-3, with D perhaps TRBD1 or TRBD2 (5 bases each). CDR3 size: 14 residues. The V gene's germline CDR1 is SGHRS and CDR2 YFSETQ. Trimming removed 0 bases from V and 2 bases from J, with 7 bases in between. The full variable domain, rest sourced from reference TRBV5-1 and TRBJ2-3, is KAGVTQTPRYLIKTRGQQVTLSCSPISGHRSVSWYQQTPGQGLQFLFEYFSETQRNKGNFPGRFSGRQFSNSRSEMNVSTLELGDSALYLCASSLAGATDTQYFGPGTRLTVL.

The V gene is TRBV5-1, the J gene TRBJ2-2, with unresolved D. Per the germline V gene, CDR1 is SGHRS and CDR2 is YFSETQ. Trimming cost V 1 base and J 3 bases, with 7 bases left between them. The CDR3 sequence is 14 residues long. The CDR3 is CASSLHLDTGELFF. CDR3 DNA sequence: TGCGCCAGCAGCTTGCACCTGGACACCGGGGAGCTGTTTTTT.

This chain uses TRBV6-6 with TRBJ1-1, with D maybe TRBD1 (5 bases). In germline, CDR1 is MNHNY, CDR2 SVGAGI (reference sequence). CDR3 length: 14 residues. V shed 4 bases and J shed 3 bases, with 12 bases lying between them. For the CDR3, the DNA is TGTGCCAGCAGTTTCCCAGGGAAAGACACTGAAGCTTTCTTT. Translated: CASSFPGKDTEAFF.

This sequence joins TRBV7-3 and TRBJ2-7, with 7 positions matching TRBD1. Per the germline V gene, CDR1 is SGHTA and CDR2 is FQGTGA. With V trimmed by 5 bases and J by 2 bases, 3 bases remained unmatched. This CDR3 is built from 13 residues. The CDR3 nucleotides read TGTGCCAGCAGCAGTACAGGGGCCTACGAGCAGTACTTC. Translation: CASSSTGAYEQYF.

In its sample, this clone was seen once. The chain has TRBV7-2 and TRBJ2-3; 12 bases align to TRBD2. This CDR3 has 17 amino acids. CDR1 and CDR2 from the germline V gene are SGHTA and FQGNSA. With V trimmed by 5 bases and J by 5 bases, 11 bases remained unmatched. The CDR3 is CASSHNPTSGGQDTQYF. Written as DNA, the CDR3 is TGTGCCAGCAGCCATAACCCAACTAGCGGGGGGCAAGATACGCAGTATTTT.

This clone showed up just a few times. Within the sample, other DNA sequences also encode this same CDR3. The rearrangement links TRBV6-5 to TRBJ1-2, with 11 bases fitting TRBD1. Germline trimming cut 3 bases from V and 2 bases from J; bases unmatched to any gene: 5. The germline CDR1 and CDR2 sequences are MNHEY and SVGAGI. The CDR3 loop spans 16 amino acids. The DNA for the CDR3 is TGTGCCAGCAGTTATAGTCGGACAGGGGGCAACTATGGCTACACCTTC. As protein: CASSYSRTGGNYGYTF.

The V gene is TRBV20-1, the J gene TRBJ2-3; D remains ambiguous. Per the germline V gene, CDR1 is DFQATT and CDR2 is SNEGSKA (reference sequence). The V end lost 5 bases, the J end lost 10 bases, and 10 bases lay between the germline ends. The CDR3 covers 10 residues. The CDR3 coding sequence is TGCAGTGCTGAGACGTGGCCGCAGTATTTT. The encoded protein is CSAETWPQYF.

In its sample, this clone was seen a few times. This sequence joins TRBV4-3 and TRBJ1-5; D gene ambiguous. Germline V gene lookup returns CDR1 LGHNA and CDR2 YSLEER. Trimming removed 1 base at V and 2 bases at J, with 15 bases between. This CDR3 comprises 17 residues. CDR3 protein: CASSQGGGTWGNQPQHF. The CDR3 bases are TGCGCCAGCAGCCAAGGGGGTGGCACTTGGGGCAATCAGCCCCAGCATTTT.

The chain recombines TRBV6-6 with TRBJ1-5; D call uncertain. Germline CDR1 MNHNY, CDR2 SVGAGI (reference sequence). The CDR3 is 12 amino acids. Trimming stripped 7 bases from V and 5 bases from J, with 9 bases between. The CDR3 spells CASTFRDQPQHF. In nucleotides, the CDR3 is TGTGCCAGCACCTTCAGAGATCAGCCCCAGCATTTT.

This chain joins TRBV7-9 and TRBJ2-2; D not certain. The CDR3 extends over 11 amino acids. Germline V gene lookup returns CDR1 SEHNR and CDR2 FQNEAQ (reference sequence). V was pared by 2 bases and J by 7 bases, with 2 bases between. The CDR3, as DNA: TGTGCCAGCAGCTTATTCGGGGAGCTGTTTTTT. This codes for CASSLFGELFF.

V and J are TRBV6-5 and TRBJ2-7; the D is unclear. Germline loops: CDR1 MNHEY, CDR2 SVGAGI. The length of the CDR3 is 11 residues. V shed 5 bases and J shed 3 bases, with 5 bases lying between them. The CDR3 here is CASSEIYEQYF. DNA for the CDR3: TGTGCCAGCAGTGAAATCTACGAGCAGTACTTC.

The DNA of the CDR3 is TGTGCCAGCAGCTTAGCGGGGGTCATGCAAGAGACCCAGTACTTC. Translating it yields CASSLAGVMQETQYF. The chain joins TRBV7-7 to TRBJ2-5, with D tentatively TRBD1 or TRBD2 (5 bases each). Per the germline V gene, CDR1 is SSHAT and CDR2 is FNYEAQ (reference sequence). This CDR3 contains 15 residues. The V and J ends lost 0 bases and 2 bases respectively, with 10 bases between them.

V and J are TRBV18 and TRBJ2-7; 8 bases map to TRBD1. The CDR3 length is 13 residues. Germline CDR1 reads KGHSH; CDR2 reads LQKENI. V trimming: 4 bases; J trimming: 3 bases; junction bases outside the gene matches: 2. CDR3: CASSRGQDYEQYF. As DNA, the CDR3 is TGTGCCAGCTCACGGGGACAGGACTACGAGCAGTACTTC.

This chain uses TRBV2 with TRBJ2-7; D call uncertain. CDR1 is SNHLY, CDR2 FYNNEI, per germline. Trimming left V 7 bases short and J 6 bases short, with 19 bases between. The CDR3 loop spans 14 amino acids. The CDR3 DNA sequence: TGTGCCAGCACTCTCGAACGGAGCTCGGGCGAGCAGTACTTC. This translates into CASTLERSSGEQYF.